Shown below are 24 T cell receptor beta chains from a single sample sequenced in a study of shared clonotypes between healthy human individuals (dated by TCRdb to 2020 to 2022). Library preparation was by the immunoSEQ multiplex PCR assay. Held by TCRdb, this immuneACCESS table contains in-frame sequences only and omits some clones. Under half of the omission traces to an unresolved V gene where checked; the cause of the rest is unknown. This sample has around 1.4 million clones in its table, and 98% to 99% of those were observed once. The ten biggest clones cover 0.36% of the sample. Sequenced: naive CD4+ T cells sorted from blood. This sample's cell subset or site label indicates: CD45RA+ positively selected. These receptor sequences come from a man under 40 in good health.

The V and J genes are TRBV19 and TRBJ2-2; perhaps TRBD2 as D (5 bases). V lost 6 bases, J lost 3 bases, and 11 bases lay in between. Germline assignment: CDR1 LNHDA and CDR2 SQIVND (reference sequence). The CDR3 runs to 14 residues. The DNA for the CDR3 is TGTGCCAGTAGAAGCGCCGGGGACACCGGGGAGCTGTTTTTT. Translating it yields CASRSAGDTGELFF.

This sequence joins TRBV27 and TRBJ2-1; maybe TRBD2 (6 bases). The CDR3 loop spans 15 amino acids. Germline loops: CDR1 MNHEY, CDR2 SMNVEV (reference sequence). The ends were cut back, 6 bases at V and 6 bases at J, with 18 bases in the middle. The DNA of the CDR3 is TGTGCCAGCAGAGGGATCAGGGTCGGGGGCAATGAGCAGTTCTTC. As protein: CASRGIRVGGNEQFF.

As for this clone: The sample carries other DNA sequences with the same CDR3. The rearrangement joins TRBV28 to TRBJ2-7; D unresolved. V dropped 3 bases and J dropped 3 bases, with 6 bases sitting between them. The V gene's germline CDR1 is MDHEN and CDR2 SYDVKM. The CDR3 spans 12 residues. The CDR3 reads CASSLNIYEQYF. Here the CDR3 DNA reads TGTGCCAGCAGTTTGAACATCTACGAGCAGTACTTC. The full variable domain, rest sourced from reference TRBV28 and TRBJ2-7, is DVKVTQSSRYLVKRTGEKVFLECVQDMDHENMFWYRQDPGLGLRLIYFSYDVKMKEKGDIPEGYSVSREKKERFSLILESASTNQTSMYLCASSLNIYEQYFGPGTRLTVT.

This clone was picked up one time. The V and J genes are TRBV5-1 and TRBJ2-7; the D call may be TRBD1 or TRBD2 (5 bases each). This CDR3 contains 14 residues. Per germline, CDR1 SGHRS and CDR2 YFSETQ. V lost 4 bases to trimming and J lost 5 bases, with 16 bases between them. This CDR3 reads CASSDPVRGDEQYF. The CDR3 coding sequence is TGCGCCAGCAGCGACCCTGTGAGGGGTGACGAGCAGTACTTC.

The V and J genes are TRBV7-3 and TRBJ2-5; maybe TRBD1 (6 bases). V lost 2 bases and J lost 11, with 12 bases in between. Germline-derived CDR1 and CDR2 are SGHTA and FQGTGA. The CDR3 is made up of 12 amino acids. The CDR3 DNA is TGTGCCAGCAGCTTACCGGACAGTAGGCAGTACTTC. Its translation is CASSLPDSRQYF.

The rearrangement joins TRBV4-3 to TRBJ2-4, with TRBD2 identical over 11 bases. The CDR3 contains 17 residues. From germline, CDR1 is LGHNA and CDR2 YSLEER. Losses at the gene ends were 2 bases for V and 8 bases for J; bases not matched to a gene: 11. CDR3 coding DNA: TGCGCCAGCAGCCAAAGCAGGCCTAGCGGGAGGAGTTACATTCAGTACTTC. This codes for CASSQSRPSGRSYIQYF.

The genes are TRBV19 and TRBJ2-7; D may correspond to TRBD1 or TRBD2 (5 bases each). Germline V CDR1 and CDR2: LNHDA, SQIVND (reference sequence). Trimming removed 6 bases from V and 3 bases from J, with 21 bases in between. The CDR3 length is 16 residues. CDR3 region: CASRSSHAGTNYEQYF. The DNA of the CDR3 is TGTGCCAGTAGGTCGTCTCATGCCGGGACCAACTACGAGCAGTACTTC.

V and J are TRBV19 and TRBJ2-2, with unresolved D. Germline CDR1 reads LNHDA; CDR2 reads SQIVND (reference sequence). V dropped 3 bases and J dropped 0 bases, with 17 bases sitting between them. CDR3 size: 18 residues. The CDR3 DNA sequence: TGTGCCAGTAGTATGTATGGTTTCGCAAATCCGAACACCGGGGAGCTGTTTTTT. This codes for CASSMYGFANPNTGELFF. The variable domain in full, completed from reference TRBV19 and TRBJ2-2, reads DGGITQSPKYLFRKEGQNVTLSCEQNLNHDAMYWYRQDPGQGLRLIYYSQIVNDFQKGDIAEGYSVSREKKESFPLTVTSAQKNPTAFYLCASSMYGFANPNTGELFFGEGSRLTVL.

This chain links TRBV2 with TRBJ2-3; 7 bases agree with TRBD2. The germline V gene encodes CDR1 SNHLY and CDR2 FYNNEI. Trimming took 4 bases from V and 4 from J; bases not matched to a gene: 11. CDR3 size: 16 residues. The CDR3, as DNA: TGTGCCAGCAGTGGGCGAGGCGGGACTATAGCAGATACGCAGTATTTT. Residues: CASSGRGGTIADTQYF.

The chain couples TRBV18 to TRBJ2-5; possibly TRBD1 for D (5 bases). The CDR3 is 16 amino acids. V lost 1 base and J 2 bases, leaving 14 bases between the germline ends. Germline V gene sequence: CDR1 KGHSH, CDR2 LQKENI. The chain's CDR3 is CASSPRRTGLQETQYF. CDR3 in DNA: TGTGCCAGCTCACCACGCCGAACAGGTTTACAAGAGACCCAGTACTTC.

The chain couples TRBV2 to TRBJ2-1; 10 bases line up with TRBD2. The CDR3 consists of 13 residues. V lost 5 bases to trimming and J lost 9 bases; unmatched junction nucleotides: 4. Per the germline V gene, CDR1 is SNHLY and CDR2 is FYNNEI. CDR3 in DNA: TGTGCCAGCAGTAGCGGGAGGGCCACTGAGCAGTTCTTC. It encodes CASSSGRATEQFF.

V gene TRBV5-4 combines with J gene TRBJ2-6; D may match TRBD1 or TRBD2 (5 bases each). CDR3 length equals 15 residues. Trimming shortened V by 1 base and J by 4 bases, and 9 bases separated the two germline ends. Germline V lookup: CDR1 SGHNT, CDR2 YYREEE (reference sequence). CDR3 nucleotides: TGTGCCAGCAGCTTGCTCGGGACGGGGGCCAACGTCCTGACTTTC. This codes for CASSLLGTGANVLTF.

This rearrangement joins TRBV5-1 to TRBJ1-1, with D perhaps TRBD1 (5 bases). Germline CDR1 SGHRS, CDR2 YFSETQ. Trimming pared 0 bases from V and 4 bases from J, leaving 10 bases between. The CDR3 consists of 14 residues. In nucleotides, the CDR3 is TGCGCCAGCAGCTTGGACAGGACCGGCACTGAAGCTTTCTTT. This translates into CASSLDRTGTEAFF.

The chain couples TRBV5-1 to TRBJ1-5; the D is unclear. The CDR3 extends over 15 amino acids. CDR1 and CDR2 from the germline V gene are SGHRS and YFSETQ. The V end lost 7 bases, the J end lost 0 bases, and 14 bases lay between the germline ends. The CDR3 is CASSPGEHSNQPQHF. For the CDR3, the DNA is TGCGCCAGCTCCCCCGGGGAACATAGCAATCAGCCCCAGCATTTT.

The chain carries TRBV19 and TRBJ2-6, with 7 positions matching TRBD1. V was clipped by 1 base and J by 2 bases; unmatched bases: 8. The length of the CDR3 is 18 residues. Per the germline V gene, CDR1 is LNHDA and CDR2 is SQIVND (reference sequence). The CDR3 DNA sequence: TGTGCCAGTAGTATAGCCGGGACAGTAACCACTGGGGCCAACGTCCTGACTTTC. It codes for CASSIAGTVTTGANVLTF. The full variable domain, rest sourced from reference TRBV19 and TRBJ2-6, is DGGITQSPKYLFRKEGQNVTLSCEQNLNHDAMYWYRQDPGQGLRLIYYSQIVNDFQKGDIAEGYSVSREKKESFPLTVTSAQKNPTAFYLCASSIAGTVTTGANVLTFGAGSRLTVL.

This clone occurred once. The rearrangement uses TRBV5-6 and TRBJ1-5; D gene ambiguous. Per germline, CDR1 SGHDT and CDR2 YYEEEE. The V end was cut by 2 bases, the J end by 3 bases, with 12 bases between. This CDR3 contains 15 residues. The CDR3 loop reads CASSLKGNLNQPQHF. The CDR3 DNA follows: TGTGCCAGCAGCTTAAAAGGAAATCTCAATCAGCCCCAGCATTTT.

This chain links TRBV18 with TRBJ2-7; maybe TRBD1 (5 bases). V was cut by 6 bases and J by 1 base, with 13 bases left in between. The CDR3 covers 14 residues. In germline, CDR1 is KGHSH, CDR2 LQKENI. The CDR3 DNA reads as TGTGCCAGCTCCCTGAAACAGGTTTCCTACGAGCAGTACTTC. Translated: CASSLKQVSYEQYF.

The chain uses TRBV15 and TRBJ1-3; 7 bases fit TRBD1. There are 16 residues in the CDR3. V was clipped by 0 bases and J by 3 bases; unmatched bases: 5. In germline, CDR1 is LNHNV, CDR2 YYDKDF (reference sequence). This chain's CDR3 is CATSRETGTVGNTIYF. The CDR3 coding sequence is TGTGCCACCAGCAGAGAGACCGGGACAGTTGGAAACACCATATATTTT.

The CDR3 sequence: CASSSGQYQETQYF. The CDR3 DNA follows: TGTGCCAGCAGCTCAGGACAGTACCAAGAGACCCAGTACTTC. The genes are TRBV7-7 and TRBJ2-5, with TRBD1 as a possible D gene (6 bases). The V and J ends lost 4 bases and 0 bases respectively, with 9 bases between them. In germline, CDR1 is SSHAT, CDR2 FNYEAQ (reference sequence). The CDR3 extends over 14 amino acids.

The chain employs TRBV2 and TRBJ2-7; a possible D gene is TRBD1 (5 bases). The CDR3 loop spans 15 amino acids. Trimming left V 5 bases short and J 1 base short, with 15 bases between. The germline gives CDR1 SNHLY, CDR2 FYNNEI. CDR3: CASSQGLTKSYEQYF. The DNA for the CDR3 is TGTGCCAGCAGTCAGGGCCTTACTAAATCCTACGAGCAGTACTTC.

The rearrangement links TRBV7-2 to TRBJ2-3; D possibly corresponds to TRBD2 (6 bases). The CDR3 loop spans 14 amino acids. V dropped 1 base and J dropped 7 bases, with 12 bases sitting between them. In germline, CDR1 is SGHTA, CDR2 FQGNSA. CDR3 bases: TGTGCCAGCAGCTTAGGCGGGATCCGACATACGCAGTATTTT. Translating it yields CASSLGGIRHTQYF.

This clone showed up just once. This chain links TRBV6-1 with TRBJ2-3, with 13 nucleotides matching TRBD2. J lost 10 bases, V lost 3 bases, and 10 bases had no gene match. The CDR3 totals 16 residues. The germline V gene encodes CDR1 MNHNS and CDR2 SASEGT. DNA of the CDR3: TGTGCCAGCAGTGATGGGACTAGCGGGGTCTCGCGGTCGCAGTATTTT. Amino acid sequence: CASSDGTSGVSRSQYF.

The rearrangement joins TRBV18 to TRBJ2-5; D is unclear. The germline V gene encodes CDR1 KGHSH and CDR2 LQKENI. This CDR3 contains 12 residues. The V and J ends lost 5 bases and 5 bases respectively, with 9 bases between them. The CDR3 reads CASSSRQETQYF. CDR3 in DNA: TGTGCCAGCTCATCACGGCAGGAGACCCAGTACTTC.

CDR3 in amino acids: CASSYPSDKTSYEQYF. The CDR3 coding sequence is TGTGCCAGCAGCTATCCCTCCGACAAGACCTCCTACGAGCAGTACTTC. The chain couples TRBV7-3 to TRBJ2-7; no clear D gene. Deletions cut 4 bases from V and 0 bases from J, with 16 bases between. Germline values: CDR1 SGHTA, CDR2 FQGTGA. This CDR3 has 16 residues.